This TCR beta chain was recorded in a study of T-cell reconstitution after alpha-beta-depleted transplantation in children. The CDR3 has 13 residues. V gave up 8 bases and J gave up 4 bases; unmatched junction bases: 3. The germline V gene has CDR1 ENHRY and CDR2 SYGVKD. The TCRbeta library was prepared with unique molecular identifiers. TCRdb itself ran the PCR reads through MiXCR, one entry per CDR3 protein. Among about half a million distinct CDR3 sequences listed, around an eighth were seen once. The source material was PBMCs from the stem cell graft donor, sampled from the stem cell graft. The rearrangement joins TRBV10-3 to TRBJ2-1; 9 bases line up with TRBD1. The sequence was obtained from a human donor who donated a stem cell graft to a child with combined immunodeficiency. The CDR3 DNA reads TGTGCCATCGGGACAGGGCTTTACAATGAGCAGTTCTTC. This codes for CAIGTGLYNEQFF.